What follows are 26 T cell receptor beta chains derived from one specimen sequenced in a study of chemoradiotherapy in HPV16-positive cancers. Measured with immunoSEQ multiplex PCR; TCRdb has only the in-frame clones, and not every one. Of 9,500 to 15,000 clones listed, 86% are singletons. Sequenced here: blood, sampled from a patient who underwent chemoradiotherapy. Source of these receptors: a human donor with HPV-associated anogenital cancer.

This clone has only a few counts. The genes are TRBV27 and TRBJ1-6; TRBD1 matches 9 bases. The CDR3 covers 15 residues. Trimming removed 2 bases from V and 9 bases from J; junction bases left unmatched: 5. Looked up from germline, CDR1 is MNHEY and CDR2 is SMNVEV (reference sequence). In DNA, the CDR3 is TGTGCCAGCAGTTTACGGGACAGGGTTCGTTCACCCCTCCACTTT. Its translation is CASSLRDRVRSPLHF.

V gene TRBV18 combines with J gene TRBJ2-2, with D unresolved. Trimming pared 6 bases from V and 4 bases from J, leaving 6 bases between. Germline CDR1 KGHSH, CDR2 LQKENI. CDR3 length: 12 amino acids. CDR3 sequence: CASSRSTGELFF. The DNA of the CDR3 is TGTGCCAGCTCCCGATCCACCGGGGAGCTGTTTTTT.

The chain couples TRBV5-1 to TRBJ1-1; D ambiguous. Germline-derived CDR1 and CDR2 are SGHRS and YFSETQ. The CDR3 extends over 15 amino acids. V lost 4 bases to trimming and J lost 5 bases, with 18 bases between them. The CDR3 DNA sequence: TGCGCCAGCAGCCTTAACGGGCCCCGAGAGACTGAAGCTTTCTTT. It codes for CASSLNGPRETEAFF. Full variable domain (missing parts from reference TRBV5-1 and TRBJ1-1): KAGVTQTPRYLIKTRGQQVTLSCSPISGHRSVSWYQQTPGQGLQFLFEYFSETQRNKGNFPGRFSGRQFSNSRSEMNVSTLELGDSALYLCASSLNGPRETEAFFGQGTRLTVV.

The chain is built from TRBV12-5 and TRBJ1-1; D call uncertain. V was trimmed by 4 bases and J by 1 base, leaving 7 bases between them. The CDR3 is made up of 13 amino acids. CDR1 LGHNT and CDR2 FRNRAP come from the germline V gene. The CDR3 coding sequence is TGTGCTAGTGGTTACGGTGGGAACACTGAAGCTTTCTTT. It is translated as CASGYGGNTEAFF.

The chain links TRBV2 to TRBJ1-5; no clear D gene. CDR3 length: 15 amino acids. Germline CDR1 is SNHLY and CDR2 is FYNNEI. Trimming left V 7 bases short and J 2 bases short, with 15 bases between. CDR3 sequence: CASMGSGIGNQPQHF. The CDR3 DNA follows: TGTGCCAGCATGGGATCCGGGATCGGCAATCAGCCCCAGCATTTT.

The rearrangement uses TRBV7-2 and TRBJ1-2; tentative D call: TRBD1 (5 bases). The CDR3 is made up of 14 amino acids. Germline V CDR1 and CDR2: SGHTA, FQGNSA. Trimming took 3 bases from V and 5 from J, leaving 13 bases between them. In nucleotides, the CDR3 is TGTGCCAGCAGCTTGCCCCGGGGGGAGTATGGCTACACCTTC. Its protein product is CASSLPRGEYGYTF.

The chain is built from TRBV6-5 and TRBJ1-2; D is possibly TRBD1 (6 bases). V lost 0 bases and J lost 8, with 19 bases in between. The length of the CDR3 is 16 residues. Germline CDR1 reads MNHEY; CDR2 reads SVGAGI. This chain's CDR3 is CASSYSTPGEVAGYTF. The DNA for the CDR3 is TGTGCCAGCAGTTACTCGACCCCAGGGGAGGTGGCAGGCTACACCTTC.

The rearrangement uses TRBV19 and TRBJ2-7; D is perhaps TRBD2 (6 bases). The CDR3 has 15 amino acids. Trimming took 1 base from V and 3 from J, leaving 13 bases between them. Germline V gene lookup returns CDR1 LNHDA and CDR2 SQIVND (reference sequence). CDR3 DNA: TGTGCCAGTAGTATAGCGGAGGGGCGCGGCTACGAGCAGTACTTC. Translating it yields CASSIAEGRGYEQYF. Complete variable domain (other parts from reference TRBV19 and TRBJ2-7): DGGITQSPKYLFRKEGQNVTLSCEQNLNHDAMYWYRQDPGQGLRLIYYSQIVNDFQKGDIAEGYSVSREKKESFPLTVTSAQKNPTAFYLCASSIAEGRGYEQYFGPGTRLTVT.

The CDR3 nucleotides read TGTGCCAGCAGCTTTAACCCCCAAGAGACCCAGTACTTC. Protein product: CASSFNPQETQYF. The chain has TRBV7-2 and TRBJ2-5; no definite D call. The CDR3 sequence is 13 residues long. CDR1 SGHTA and CDR2 FQGNSA come from the germline V gene. Trimming removed 3 bases at V and 1 base at J, with 6 bases between.

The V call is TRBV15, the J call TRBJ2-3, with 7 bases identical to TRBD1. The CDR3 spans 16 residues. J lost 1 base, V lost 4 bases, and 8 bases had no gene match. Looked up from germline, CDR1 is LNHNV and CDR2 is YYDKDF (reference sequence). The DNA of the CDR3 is TGTGCCACCAGCAAGGGTTGGGACAGTCGCACAGATACGCAGTATTTT. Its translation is CATSKGWDSRTDTQYF.

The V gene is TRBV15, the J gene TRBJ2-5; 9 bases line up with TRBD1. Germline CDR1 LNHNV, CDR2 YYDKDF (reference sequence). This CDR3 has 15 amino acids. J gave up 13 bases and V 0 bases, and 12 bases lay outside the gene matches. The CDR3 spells CATSRDFQIGGQGYF. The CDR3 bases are TGTGCCACCAGCAGAGATTTCCAGATTGGGGGACAGGGGTACTTC.

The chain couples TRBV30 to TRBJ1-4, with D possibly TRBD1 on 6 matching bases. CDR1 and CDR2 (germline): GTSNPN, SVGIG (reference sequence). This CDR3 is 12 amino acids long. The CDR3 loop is CAAQGRDEKLFF. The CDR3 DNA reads TGTGCGGCCCAGGGGAGGGATGAAAAACTGTTTTTT.

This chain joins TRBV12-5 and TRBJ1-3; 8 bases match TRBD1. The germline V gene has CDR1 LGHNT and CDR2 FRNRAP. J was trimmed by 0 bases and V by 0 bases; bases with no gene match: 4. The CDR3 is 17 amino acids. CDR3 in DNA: TGTGCTAGTGGTTTGGTAGACGGACAGGGCTCTGGAAACACCATATATTTT. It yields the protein CASGLVDGQGSGNTIYF. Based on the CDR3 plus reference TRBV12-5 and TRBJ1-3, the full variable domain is DARVTQTPRHKVTEMGQEVTMRCQPILGHNTVFWYRQTMMQGLELLAYFRNRAPLDDSGMPKDRFSAEMPDATLATLKIQPSEPRDSAVYFCASGLVDGQGSGNTIYFGEGSWLTVV.

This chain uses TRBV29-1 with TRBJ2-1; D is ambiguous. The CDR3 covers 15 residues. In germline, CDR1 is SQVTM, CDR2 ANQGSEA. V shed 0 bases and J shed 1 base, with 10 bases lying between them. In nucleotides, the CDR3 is TGCAGCGTTGAAGATGTAGAGGAGTCCTACAATGAGCAGTTCTTC. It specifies CSVEDVEESYNEQFF.

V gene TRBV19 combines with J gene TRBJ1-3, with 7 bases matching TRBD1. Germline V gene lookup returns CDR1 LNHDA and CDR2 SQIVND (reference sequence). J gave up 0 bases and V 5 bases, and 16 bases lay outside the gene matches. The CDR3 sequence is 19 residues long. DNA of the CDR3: TGTGCCAGTAGTGAATACGGGACAGCCTCTCCAGACTCTGGAAACACCATATATTTT. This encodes CASSEYGTASPDSGNTIYF.

In nucleotides, the CDR3 is TGTGCCAGCAGTTACAGCGGGGGGACAGGCAATGAGCAGTTCTTC. This translates into CASSYSGGTGNEQFF. This chain connects TRBV6-5 to TRBJ2-1, with D possibly being TRBD2 (9 bases). Germline CDR1 reads MNHEY; CDR2 reads SVGAGI. CDR3 length: 15 amino acids. V was shortened by 2 bases and J by 6 bases, with 14 bases between the two germline ends.

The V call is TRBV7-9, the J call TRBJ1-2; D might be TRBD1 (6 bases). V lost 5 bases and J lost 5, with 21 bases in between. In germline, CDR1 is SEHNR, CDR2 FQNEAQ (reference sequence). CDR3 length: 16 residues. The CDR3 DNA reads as TGTGCCAGCAGCCCGAGTGGGGGCGGCATGATGTATGGCTACACCTTC. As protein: CASSPSGGGMMYGYTF.

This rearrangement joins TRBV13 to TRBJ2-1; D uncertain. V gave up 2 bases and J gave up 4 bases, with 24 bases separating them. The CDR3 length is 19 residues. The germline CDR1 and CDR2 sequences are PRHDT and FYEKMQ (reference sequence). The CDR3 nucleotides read TGTGCCAGCAGCTTATATCCAGCGCTAATGCCTACCTCTTACAATGAGCAGTTCTTC. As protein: CASSLYPALMPTSYNEQFF.

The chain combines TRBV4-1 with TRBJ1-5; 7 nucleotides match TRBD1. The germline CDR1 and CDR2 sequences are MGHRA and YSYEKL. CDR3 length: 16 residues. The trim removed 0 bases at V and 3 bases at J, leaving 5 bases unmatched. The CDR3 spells CASSQEGGSYNQPQHF. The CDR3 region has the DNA TGCGCCAGCAGCCAAGAAGGGGGCTCCTACAATCAGCCCCAGCATTTT.

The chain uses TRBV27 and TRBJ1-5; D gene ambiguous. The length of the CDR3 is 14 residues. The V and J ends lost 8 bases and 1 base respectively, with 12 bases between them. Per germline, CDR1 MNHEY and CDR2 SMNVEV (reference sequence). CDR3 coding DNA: TGTGCCAGCGGCAAAACGGGGAGCAATCAGCCCCAGCATTTT. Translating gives CASGKTGSNQPQHF.

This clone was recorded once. CDR3 in amino acids: CASSFIVGAGELFF. The CDR3 nucleotides are TGTGCCAGCAGCTTTATCGTGGGGGCCGGGGAGCTGTTTTTT. This rearrangement joins TRBV13 to TRBJ2-2, with D perhaps being TRBD1 or TRBD2 (5 bases each). V lost 3 bases, J lost 6 bases, and 11 bases lay in between. The CDR3 length is 14 residues. CDR1 and CDR2 from the germline V gene are PRHDT and FYEKMQ (reference sequence). Filled out from reference TRBV13 and TRBJ2-2, the complete variable domain reads AAGVIQSPRHLIKEKRETATLKCYPIPRHDTVYWYQQGPGQDPQFLISFYEKMQSDKGSIPDRFSAQQFSDYHSELNMSSLELGDSALYFCASSFIVGAGELFFGEGSRLTVL.

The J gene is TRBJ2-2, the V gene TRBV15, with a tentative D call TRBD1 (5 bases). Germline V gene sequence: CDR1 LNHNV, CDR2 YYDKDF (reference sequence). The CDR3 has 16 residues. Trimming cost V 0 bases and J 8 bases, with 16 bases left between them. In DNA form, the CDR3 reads TGTGCCACCAGCAGAGACAGCAGGGTGGTAGGGGGGGAGCTGTTTTTT. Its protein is CATSRDSRVVGGELFF.

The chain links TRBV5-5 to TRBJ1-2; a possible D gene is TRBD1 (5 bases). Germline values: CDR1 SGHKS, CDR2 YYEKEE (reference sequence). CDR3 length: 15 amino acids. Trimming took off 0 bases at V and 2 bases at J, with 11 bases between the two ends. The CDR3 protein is CASSLGQGYNYGYTF. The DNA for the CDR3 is TGTGCCAGCAGCTTGGGTCAGGGTTACAACTATGGCTACACCTTC.

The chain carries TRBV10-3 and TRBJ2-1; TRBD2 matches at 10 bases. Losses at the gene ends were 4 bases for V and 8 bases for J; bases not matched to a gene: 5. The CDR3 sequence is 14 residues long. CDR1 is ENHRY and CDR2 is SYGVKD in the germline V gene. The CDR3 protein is CAISGSGGADEQFF. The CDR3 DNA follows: TGTGCCATCAGTGGAAGCGGGGGGGCCGATGAGCAGTTCTTC.

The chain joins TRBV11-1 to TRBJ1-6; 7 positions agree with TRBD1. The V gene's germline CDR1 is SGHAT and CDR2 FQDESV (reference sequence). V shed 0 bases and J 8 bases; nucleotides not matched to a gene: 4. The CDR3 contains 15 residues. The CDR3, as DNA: TGTGCCAGCAGCTTAGCGTACAGGGGTGATTCACCCCTCCACTTT. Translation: CASSLAYRGDSPLHF.

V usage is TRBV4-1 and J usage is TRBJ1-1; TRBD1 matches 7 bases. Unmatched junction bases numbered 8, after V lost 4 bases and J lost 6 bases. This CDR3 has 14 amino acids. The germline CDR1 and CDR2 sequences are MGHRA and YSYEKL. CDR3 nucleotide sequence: TGCGCCAGCAGCCCCGTACAGGGGATTCCTGAAGCTTTCTTT. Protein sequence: CASSPVQGIPEAFF.